This TCR beta chain was observed in a study of CD8 T cells in ankylosing spondylitis. Study-wide results and caveats: Significantly higher representation of disease-linked clones was reported for matched ankylosing spondylitis synovial fluid. Ankylosing spondylitis blood appeared to be characterized by a TCR beta motif of eight highly homologous variants. Earlier studies detected some motif variants in reactive arthritis synovial fluid and blood.

TCRdb fed the 5' RACE reads into MiXCR, producing one record per CDR3 protein. The top ten hold approximately 13% of the sample, which has around 150,000 distinct CDR3 sequences, 5.5% to 7.5% seen once. A remark on this clonotype: What it recognizes is unknown.

The sequenced material came from blood, either unsorted or a sorted T cell fraction (not recorded which). The clonotype was recovered from a female donor with ankylosing spondylitis or in good health (not recorded which).

The CDR3 nucleotides read TGTGCCAGCAGTCTTGACAGGGGGCACGGCGAGCAGTACTTC. This encodes CASSLDRGHGEQYF. The chain has TRBV6-1 and TRBJ2-7; 10 nucleotides match TRBD1. The CDR3 extends over 14 amino acids. CDR1 and CDR2 (germline): MNHNS, SASEGT. V was pared by 5 bases and J by 6 bases, with 7 bases of the junction left unmatched.